These 17 T cell receptor beta chains were all obtained from the same sample, sequenced in a study of HIV-infected patients and healthy controls. TCRdb itself ran the 5' RACE reads through MiXCR, one entry per CDR3 protein. The repertoire holds 70,000 or so distinct CDR3 sequences, with 16% as singletons. Specimen: CD4+ T cells from blood. These receptors came from a human donor in good health.

The sample holds a few counts of this clonotype. The rearrangement links TRBV11-2 to TRBJ1-2; D not resolved. Trimming cost V 1 base and J 6 bases, with 12 bases left between them. CDR1 is SGHAT and CDR2 is FQNNGV in the germline V gene. There are 14 residues in the CDR3. The CDR3 reads CASSLVSVTHGYTF. In nucleotides, the CDR3 is TGTGCCAGCAGCTTAGTATCCGTAACCCATGGCTACACCTTC. The full variable domain, its missing parts supplied by reference TRBV11-2 and TRBJ1-2, is EAGVAQSPRYKIIEKRQSVAFWCNPISGHATLYWYQQILGQGPKLLIQFQNNGVVDDSQLPKDRFSAERLKGVDSTLKIQPAKLEDSAVYLCASSLVSVTHGYTFGSGTRLTVV.

This chain links TRBV3-1 with TRBJ2-2, with D possibly TRBD1 on 5 matching bases. Germline V gives CDR1 LGHDT, CDR2 YNNKEL (reference sequence). The CDR3 runs 18 residues. V was cut by 0 bases and J by 4 bases, with 18 bases left in between. The CDR3 spells CASSQEPFPGLSTGELFF. The CDR3 nucleotides read TGTGCCAGCAGCCAAGAGCCCTTTCCAGGGTTGAGCACCGGGGAGCTGTTTTTT.

The rearrangement links TRBV18 to TRBJ1-1, with D possibly TRBD1 on 6 matching bases. From germline, CDR1 is KGHSH and CDR2 LQKENI. Trimming took 3 bases from V and 2 from J, leaving 13 bases between them. This CDR3 spans 15 amino acids. CDR3 sequence (DNA): TGTGCCAGCTCACCCCCGACAGGCTCAAACACTGAAGCTTTCTTT. This codes for CASSPPTGSNTEAFF.

The chain has TRBV28 and TRBJ2-6; no definite D call. This CDR3 comprises 13 residues. Germline-derived CDR1 and CDR2 are MDHEN and SYDVKM. V lost 3 bases, J lost 2 bases, and 2 bases lay in between. The CDR3 protein is CASSFPGANVLTF. CDR3 sequence (DNA): TGTGCCAGCAGTTTTCCTGGGGCCAACGTCCTGACTTTC. Looking up the rest from reference TRBV28 and TRBJ2-6 gives the full variable domain: DVKVTQSSRYLVKRTGEKVFLECVQDMDHENMFWYRQDPGLGLRLIYFSYDVKMKEKGDIPEGYSVSREKKERFSLILESASTNQTSMYLCASSFPGANVLTFGAGSRLTVL.

The V call is TRBV6-2 or TRBV6-3, the J call TRBJ2-1; D may be TRBD2 (6 bases). Trimming removed 5 bases at V and 2 bases at J, with 10 bases between. The CDR3 has 14 amino acids. Looked up from germline, CDR1 is MNHEY and CDR2 is SVGEGT. This CDR3 is CASSSSGPYNEQFF. The CDR3 bases are TGTGCCAGCAGTAGTAGCGGCCCCTACAATGAGCAGTTCTTC.

The genes are TRBV12-3 or TRBV12-4 and TRBJ1-5; no firm D call. This CDR3 has 19 residues. The V end was cut by 3 bases, the J end by 2 bases, with 23 bases between. The chain's CDR3 is CASSFAKGVGSYGNQPQHF. DNA of the CDR3: TGTGCCAGCAGTTTTGCCAAGGGAGTAGGGTCTTACGGCAATCAGCCCCAGCATTTT.

In regard to this clonotype: A much larger clone differs from this one at a single base, so this may be a read error. The chain couples TRBV3-1 to TRBJ2-5; the D gene is possibly TRBD2 (5 bases). Germline lookup yields CDR1 LGHDT and CDR2 YNNKEL (reference sequence). This CDR3 is 15 amino acids long. DNA for the CDR3: TGTGCCAGCAGCCAAGTGGGGAGACGCCAAGTGACCCAGTACTTC. This gives the protein CASSQVGRRQVTQYF.

This clonotype was seen at least ten times. The chain recombines TRBV7-6 with TRBJ1-2, with 7 bases matching TRBD1. J lost 5 bases, V lost 5 bases, and 2 bases had no gene match. Germline V gene data show CDR1 as SGHVS and CDR2 as FNYEAQ. The CDR3 covers 12 residues. CDR3 nucleotides: TGTGCCAGCAGCCCAGGGGGTTATGGCTACACCTTC. It encodes CASSPGGYGYTF.

The CDR3: CAIMPGLAGGRKQETQYF. The DNA for the CDR3 is TGTGCCATCATGCCTGGCCTAGCGGGGGGCCGAAAACAAGAGACCCAGTACTTC. The chain carries TRBV10-3 and TRBJ2-5, with 11 bases that match TRBD2. The germline V gene encodes CDR1 ENHRY and CDR2 SYGVKD. J gave up 2 bases and V 7 bases, and 15 bases lay outside the gene matches. The CDR3 sequence is 18 residues long.

In its sample, this clonotype was seen a few times. The rearrangement joins TRBV7-2 to TRBJ2-5; 8 positions match TRBD1. CDR1 is SGHTA, CDR2 FQGNSA, per germline. This CDR3 region has 17 residues. After removal of 5 bases from V and 5 bases from J, the junction contained 16 bases not matched to a gene. CDR3 loop: CASSPRGQGPFSETQYF. Written as DNA, the CDR3 is TGTGCCAGCAGCCCCCGCGGACAGGGACCCTTTTCGGAGACCCAGTACTTC.

The chain combines TRBV18 with TRBJ1-2, with D possibly matching TRBD1 (5 bases). The CDR3 sequence is 15 residues long. Germline values: CDR1 KGHSH, CDR2 LQKENI. V lost 3 bases to trimming and J lost 3 bases, with 14 bases between them. This CDR3 is CASSPLEGPDYGYTF. The CDR3 DNA is TGTGCCAGCTCACCTCTCGAGGGGCCAGACTATGGCTACACCTTC.

At least ten counts were recorded for this clonotype. The chain carries TRBV18 and TRBJ2-1; a possible D gene is TRBD1 (6 bases). The V and J ends lost 3 bases and 4 bases respectively, with 7 bases between them. The CDR3 sequence is 13 residues long. The V gene's germline CDR1 is KGHSH and CDR2 LQKENI. The CDR3 region is CASSPQGYNEQFF. Here the CDR3 DNA reads TGTGCCAGCTCACCCCAGGGGTACAATGAGCAGTTCTTC.

This clonotype was seen a handful of times. The chain employs TRBV11-1 and TRBJ1-1; D perhaps matches TRBD1 (6 bases). This CDR3 comprises 14 residues. Germline V lookup: CDR1 SGHAT, CDR2 FQDESV (reference sequence). The V end was cut by 8 bases, the J end by 3 bases, with 16 bases between. The DNA of the CDR3 is TGTGCCAGCCACAGGGACTTAGGGGACACTGAAGCTTTCTTT. This encodes CASHRDLGDTEAFF.

The chain uses TRBV12-3 or TRBV12-4 and TRBJ2-6; D is unclear. The CDR3 has 16 amino acids. Trimming pared 8 bases from V and 0 bases from J, leaving 14 bases between. Here the CDR3 reads CASRPPRASGANVLTF. The CDR3 coding sequence is TGTGCCAGCCGCCCCCCTCGGGCCTCTGGGGCCAACGTCCTGACTTTC.

This clonotype was seen a few times. V usage is TRBV6-2 or TRBV6-3 and J usage is TRBJ1-5, with unresolved D. With 1 base removed from V and 6 bases from J, the gap between germline ends came to 7 bases. The CDR3 covers 13 residues. The germline V gene encodes CDR1 MNHEY and CDR2 SVGEGT. The CDR3 nucleotides are TGTGCCAGCAGTTACTGGCAGCTTCAGCCCCAGCATTTT. Protein product: CASSYWQLQPQHF.

The chain links TRBV24-1 to TRBJ2-2, with no clear D. The CDR3 consists of 16 residues. V was pared by 3 bases and J by 4 bases, with 14 bases between. Germline-derived CDR1 and CDR2 are KGHDR and SFDVKD. The CDR3, as DNA: TGTGCCACCAGTGATCCAACTATTCTCGGCACCGGGGAGCTGTTTTTT. Protein: CATSDPTILGTGELFF.

This CDR3 reads CASSVAPWTDLYNEQFF. CDR3 in DNA: TGTGCCAGCAGCGTAGCACCGTGGACAGACCTCTACAATGAGCAGTTCTTC. V and J are TRBV9 and TRBJ2-1; tentatively, D is TRBD1 (6 bases). CDR1 SGDLS and CDR2 YYNGEE come from the germline V gene. The CDR3 loop spans 17 amino acids. V gave up 0 bases and J gave up 3 bases, with 16 bases separating them.